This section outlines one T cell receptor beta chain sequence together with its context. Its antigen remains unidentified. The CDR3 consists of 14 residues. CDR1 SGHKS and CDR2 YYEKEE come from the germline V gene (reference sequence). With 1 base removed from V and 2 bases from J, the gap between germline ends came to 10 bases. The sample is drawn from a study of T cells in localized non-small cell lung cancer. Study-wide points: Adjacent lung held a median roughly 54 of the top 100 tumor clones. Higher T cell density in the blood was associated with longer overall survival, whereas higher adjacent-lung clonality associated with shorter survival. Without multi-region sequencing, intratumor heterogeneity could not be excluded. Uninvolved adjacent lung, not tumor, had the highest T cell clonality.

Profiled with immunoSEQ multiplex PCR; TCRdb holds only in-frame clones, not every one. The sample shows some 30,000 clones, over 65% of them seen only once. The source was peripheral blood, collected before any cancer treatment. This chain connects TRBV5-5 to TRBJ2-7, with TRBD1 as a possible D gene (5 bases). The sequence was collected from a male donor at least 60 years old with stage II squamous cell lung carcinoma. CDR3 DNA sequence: TGTGCCAGCAGCTTGATACAGGAGACCTACGAGCAGTACTTC. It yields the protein CASSLIQETYEQYF. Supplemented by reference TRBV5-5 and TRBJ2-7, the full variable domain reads DAGVTQSPTHLIKTRGQQVTLRCSPISGHKSVSWYQQVLGQGPQFIFQYYEKEERGRGNFPDRFSARQFPNYSSELNVNALLLGDSALYLCASSLIQETYEQYFGPGTRLTVT.